This TCR beta chain originates from a study of cytomegalovirus exposure and HLA in healthy donors. The study's findings and limits: An apparent linkage of common viral pathogens to several of the most significant clusters emerged in a later analysis. In an earlier analysis, most TCR beta V segments were productive about 87% or about 30% of the time. An ancestry cluster, one associated with Asian ancestry, reportedly showed fewer N-insertions than the approximately 660-donor mean in a later analysis.

The PCR employed 60 Vbeta primers together with 13 Jbeta primers. Under the authors' procedure: The authors later counted approximately 80 million unique TCR beta chains, roughly 11 million of them shared. Generated by immunoSEQ multiplex PCR, the TCRdb table keeps only in-frame clones and is missing some. That table supplies the V and J calls and clone size; D and trimming were determined from the DNA. The sample gives some 180,000 clones, about 86% of which show up once; more than 1.5% is in the top ten. The V and J ends lost 4 bases and 0 bases respectively, with 10 bases between them. The germline gives CDR1 SGHAT, CDR2 FQNNGV. The CDR3 is 15 residues long. For this clone: As yet, its antigen is unknown.

The sequence derives from a man between 40 and 49 years old in good health and CMV-seropositive. The J gene is TRBJ1-3, the V gene TRBV11-2, with D maybe TRBD1 (5 bases). Sequencing input: PBMCs. The CDR3, as DNA: TGTGCCAGCAGCTCGACAGCTTACTCTGGAAACACCATATATTTT. Its translation: CASSSTAYSGNTIYF. Using reference TRBV11-2 and TRBJ1-3 for the parts outside the CDR3, the full variable domain is EAGVAQSPRYKIIEKRQSVAFWCNPISGHATLYWYQQILGQGPKLLIQFQNNGVVDDSQLPKDRFSAERLKGVDSTLKIQPAKLEDSAVYLCASSSTAYSGNTIYFGEGSWLTVV.